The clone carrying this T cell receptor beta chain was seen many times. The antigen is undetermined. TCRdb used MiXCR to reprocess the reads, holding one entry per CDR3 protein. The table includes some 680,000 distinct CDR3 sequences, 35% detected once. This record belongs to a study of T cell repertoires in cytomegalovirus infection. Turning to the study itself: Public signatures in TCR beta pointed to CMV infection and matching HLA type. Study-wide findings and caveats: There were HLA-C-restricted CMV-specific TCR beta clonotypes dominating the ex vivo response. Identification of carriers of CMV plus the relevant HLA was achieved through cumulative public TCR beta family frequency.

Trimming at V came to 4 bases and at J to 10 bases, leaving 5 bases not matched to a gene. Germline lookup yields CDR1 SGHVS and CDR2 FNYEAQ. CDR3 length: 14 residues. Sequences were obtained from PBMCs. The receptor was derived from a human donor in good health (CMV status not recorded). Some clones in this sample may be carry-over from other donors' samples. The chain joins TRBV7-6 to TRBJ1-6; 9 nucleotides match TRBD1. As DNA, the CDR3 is TGTGCCAGCAGCTCAGGACAGGGGAGGTCACCCCTCCACTTT. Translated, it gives CASSSGQGRSPLHF.